This entry is about one T cell receptor beta chain. As processed by the authors: Reference gene primer amplification gave estimated nucleated cell counts. TCRdb keeps only in-frame clones here, not all; method: immunoSEQ multiplex PCR. V and J calls and clone size are those listed in that table; D and trimming were worked out from the DNA. The data show 95,000 to 150,000 clones, 84% seen once. Living in 24 US areas, the participants were between about 18 and 95 years of age. Assignments of participants to cohorts depended upon their own reported clinical history. The sample originates from a study of blood T cell repertoires in COVID-19. Study in general: The cDNA or gDNA used as material had been derived from T cells, B-cell-depleted T cells, or PBMCs.

V lost 4 bases to trimming and J lost 9 bases; unmatched junction nucleotides: 5. This CDR3 contains 15 residues. Germline V gene sequence: CDR1 LGHNA, CDR2 YNFKEQ. The J gene is TRBJ2-1, the V gene TRBV4-2; 14 nucleotides match TRBD2. Sequencing was carried out using PBMCs or T cells enriched from blood (not recorded which). This sequence originates from a woman aged 25 to 39 who had recovered from COVID-19. CDR3 sequence reads: CASSPGLAGDSEQFF. The CDR3 DNA reads TGTGCCAGCAGCCCGGGACTAGCGGGAGATTCTGAGCAGTTCTTC.